This T cell receptor beta chain was recorded in a study of identical twins. TCRdb reprocessed the 5' RACE reads via MiXCR and lists one record per CDR3 protein. The sample lists 550,000 to 700,000 distinct CDR3 sequences, over 20% seen once, with around 4.5% in the top ten. Germline V CDR1 and CDR2: KGHSH, LQKENI. V was clipped by 6 bases and J by 4 bases, with 14 bases between them. The CDR3 consists of 14 residues. These same records also appear under a second study, on T cells expressing NK-cell markers. That work adds: In roughly six donors, dominant CD3+CD56+NKG2C+ clonotypes ranked among the top 10 CD8+ clonotypes.

The chain uses TRBV18 and TRBJ2-3; possibly TRBD2 for D (5 bases). The sequenced material came from PBMCs. This receptor was taken from a woman between 18 and 30 years old in good health. CDR3 DNA: TGTGCCAGCTCCGCCACTAGTGATGCAGATACGCAGTATTTT. Its protein is CASSATSDADTQYF.